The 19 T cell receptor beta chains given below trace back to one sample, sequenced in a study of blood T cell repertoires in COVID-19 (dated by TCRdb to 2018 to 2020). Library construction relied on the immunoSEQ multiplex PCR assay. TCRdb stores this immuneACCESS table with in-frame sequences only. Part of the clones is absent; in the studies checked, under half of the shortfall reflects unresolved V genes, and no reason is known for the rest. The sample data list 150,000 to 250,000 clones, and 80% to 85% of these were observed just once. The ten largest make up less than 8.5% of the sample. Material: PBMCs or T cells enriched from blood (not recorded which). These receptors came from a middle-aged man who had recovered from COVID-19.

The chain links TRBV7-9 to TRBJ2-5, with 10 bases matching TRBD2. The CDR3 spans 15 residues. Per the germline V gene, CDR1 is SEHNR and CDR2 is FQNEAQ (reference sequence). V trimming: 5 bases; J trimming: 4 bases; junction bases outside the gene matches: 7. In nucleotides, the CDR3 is TGTGCCAGCAGCCCCGGGGTAGCGGGGGGAGAGACCCAGTACTTC. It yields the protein CASSPGVAGGETQYF.

CDR3 amino acids: CASSPGTGGVFQPQHF. The DNA of the CDR3 is TGTGCCAGCAGCCCCGGGACAGGGGGCGTCTTCCAGCCCCAGCATTTT. The chain couples TRBV7-8 to TRBJ1-5; 12 bases line up with TRBD1. This CDR3 is built from 16 residues. CDR1 is SGHVS and CDR2 is FQNEAQ in the germline V gene. After removal of 5 bases from V and 7 bases from J, the junction contained 9 bases not matched to a gene.

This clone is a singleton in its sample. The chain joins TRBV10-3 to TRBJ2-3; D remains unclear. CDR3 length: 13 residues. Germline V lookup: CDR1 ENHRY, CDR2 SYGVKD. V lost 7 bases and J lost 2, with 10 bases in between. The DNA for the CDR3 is TGTGCCATCACCCCTTTAATCACAGATACGCAGTATTTT. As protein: CAITPLITDTQYF.

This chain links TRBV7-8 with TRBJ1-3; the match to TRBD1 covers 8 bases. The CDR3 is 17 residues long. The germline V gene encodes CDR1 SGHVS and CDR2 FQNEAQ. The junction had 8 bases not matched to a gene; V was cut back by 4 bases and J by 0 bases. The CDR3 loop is CASSWTGTVSSGNTIYF. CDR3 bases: TGTGCCAGCAGCTGGACAGGGACTGTCAGCTCTGGAAACACCATATATTTT.

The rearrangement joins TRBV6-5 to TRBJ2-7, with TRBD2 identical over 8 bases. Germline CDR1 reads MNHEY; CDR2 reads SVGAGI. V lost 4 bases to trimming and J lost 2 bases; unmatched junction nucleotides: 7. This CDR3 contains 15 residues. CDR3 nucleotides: TGTGCCAGCAGTTCTTGGGGACTAGGGACCTACGAGCAGTACTTC. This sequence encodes CASSSWGLGTYEQYF.

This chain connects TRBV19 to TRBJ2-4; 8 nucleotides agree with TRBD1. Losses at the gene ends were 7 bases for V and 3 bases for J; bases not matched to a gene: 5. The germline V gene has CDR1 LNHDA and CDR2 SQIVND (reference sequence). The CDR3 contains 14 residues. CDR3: CASTTTGVKNIQYF. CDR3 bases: TGTGCCAGTACTACGACAGGGGTCAAAAACATTCAGTACTTC.

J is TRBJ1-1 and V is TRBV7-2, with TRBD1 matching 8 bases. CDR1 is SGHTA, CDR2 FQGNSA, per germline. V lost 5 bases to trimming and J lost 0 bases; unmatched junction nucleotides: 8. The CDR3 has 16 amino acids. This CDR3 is CASSHTGGEVNTEAFF. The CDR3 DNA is TGTGCCAGCAGCCATACAGGGGGAGAGGTGAACACTGAAGCTTTCTTT.

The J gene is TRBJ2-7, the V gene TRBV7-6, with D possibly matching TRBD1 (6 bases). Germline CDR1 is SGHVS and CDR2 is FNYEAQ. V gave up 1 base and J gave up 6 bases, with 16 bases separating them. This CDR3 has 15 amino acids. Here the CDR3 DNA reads TGTGCCAGCAGCTTAGATGACTCAACAGGGCTCGAGCAGTACTTC. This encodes CASSLDDSTGLEQYF.

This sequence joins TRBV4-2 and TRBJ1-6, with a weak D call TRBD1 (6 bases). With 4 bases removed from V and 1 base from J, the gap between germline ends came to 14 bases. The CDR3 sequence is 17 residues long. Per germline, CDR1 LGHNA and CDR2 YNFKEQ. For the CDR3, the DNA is TGTGCCAGCAGCCCTCAGGACAGTTTGTCCTATAATTCACCCCTCCACTTT. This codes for CASSPQDSLSYNSPLHF.

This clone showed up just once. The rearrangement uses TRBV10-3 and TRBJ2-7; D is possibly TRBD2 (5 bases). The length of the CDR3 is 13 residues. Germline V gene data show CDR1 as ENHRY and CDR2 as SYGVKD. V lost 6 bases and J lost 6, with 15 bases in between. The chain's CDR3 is CAISPEIRGEQYF. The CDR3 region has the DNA TGTGCCATCAGCCCTGAAATTCGGGGCGAGCAGTACTTC.

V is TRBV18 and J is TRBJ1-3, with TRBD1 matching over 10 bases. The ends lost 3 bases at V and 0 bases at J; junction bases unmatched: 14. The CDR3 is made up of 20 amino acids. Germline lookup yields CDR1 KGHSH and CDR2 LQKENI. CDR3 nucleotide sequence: TGTGCCAGCTCACCGACACCGGGACAGGGGACACCAACCTCTGGAAACACCATATATTTT. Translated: CASSPTPGQGTPTSGNTIYF.

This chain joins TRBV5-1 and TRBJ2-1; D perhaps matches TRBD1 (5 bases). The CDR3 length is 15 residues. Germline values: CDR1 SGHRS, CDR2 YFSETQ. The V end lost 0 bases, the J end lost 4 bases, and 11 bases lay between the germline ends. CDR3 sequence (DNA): TGCGCCAGCAGCTTGGGATATCAGGGATACAATGAGCAGTTCTTC. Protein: CASSLGYQGYNEQFF.

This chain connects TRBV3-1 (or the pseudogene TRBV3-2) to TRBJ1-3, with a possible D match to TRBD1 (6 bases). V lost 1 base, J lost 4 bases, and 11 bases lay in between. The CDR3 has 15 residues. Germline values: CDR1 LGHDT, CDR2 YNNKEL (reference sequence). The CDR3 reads CASSQVAGTGNTIYF. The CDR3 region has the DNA TGTGCCAGCAGCCAAGTGGCAGGGACAGGAAACACCATATATTTT.

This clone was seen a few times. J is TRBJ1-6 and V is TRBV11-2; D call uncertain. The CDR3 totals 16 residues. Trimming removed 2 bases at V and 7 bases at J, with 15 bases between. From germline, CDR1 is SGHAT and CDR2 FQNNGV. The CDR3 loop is CASSLIRPSRNSPLHF. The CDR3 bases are TGTGCCAGCAGCTTAATCCGCCCTTCTCGGAATTCACCCCTCCACTTT.

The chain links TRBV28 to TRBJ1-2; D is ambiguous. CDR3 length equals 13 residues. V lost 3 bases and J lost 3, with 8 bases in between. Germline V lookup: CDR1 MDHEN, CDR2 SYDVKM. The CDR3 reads CASSFGEYYGYTF. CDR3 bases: TGTGCCAGCAGTTTTGGAGAGTACTATGGCTACACCTTC.

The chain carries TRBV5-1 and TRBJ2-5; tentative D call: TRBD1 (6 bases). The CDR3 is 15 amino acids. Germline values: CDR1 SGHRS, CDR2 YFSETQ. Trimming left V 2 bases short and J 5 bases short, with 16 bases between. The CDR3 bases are TGCGCCAGCAGCTTAGCTCCGACAGGCGGGGAGACCCAGTACTTC. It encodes CASSLAPTGGETQYF.

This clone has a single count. The CDR3 protein is CASSWGGLTDTQYF. The CDR3 bases are TGTGCCAGCAGCTGGGGGGGCCTCACAGATACGCAGTATTTT. J is TRBJ2-3 and V is TRBV5-5; possibly TRBD2 for D (7 bases). Trimming left V 3 bases short and J 2 bases short, with 10 bases between. CDR3 length: 14 residues. Germline CDR1 and CDR2: SGHKS and YYEKEE (reference sequence).

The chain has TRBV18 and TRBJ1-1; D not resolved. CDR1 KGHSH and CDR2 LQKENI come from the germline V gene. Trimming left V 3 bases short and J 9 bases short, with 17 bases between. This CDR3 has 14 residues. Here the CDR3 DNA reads TGTGCCAGCTCACCTCCGGGGTTGTCTCGAAAAGCTTTCTTT. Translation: CASSPPGLSRKAFF. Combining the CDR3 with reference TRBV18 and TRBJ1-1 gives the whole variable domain NAGVMQNPRHLVRRRGQEARLRCSPMKGHSHVYWYRQLPEEGLKFMVYLQKENIIDESGMPKERFSAEFPKEGPSILRIQQVVRGDSAAYFCASSPPGLSRKAFFGQGTRLTVV.

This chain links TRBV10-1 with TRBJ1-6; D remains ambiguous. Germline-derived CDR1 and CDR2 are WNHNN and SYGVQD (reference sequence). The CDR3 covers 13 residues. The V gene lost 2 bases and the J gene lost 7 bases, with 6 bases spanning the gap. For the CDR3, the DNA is TGCGCCAGCAGTGAGGGCACAAATTCACCCCTCCACTTT. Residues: CASSEGTNSPLHF.